Sequencing of this TCR beta chain was carried out in a study of T cells after yellow fever vaccination. The study, taken as a whole, reports: Abundant clonotypes (contaminants from the bulk population) could be present in FACS-sorted repertoires.

In the case of this clonotype: Its antigen is unknown.

This CDR3 has 15 residues. Per the germline V gene, CDR1 is LNHNV and CDR2 is YYDKDF (reference sequence). The ends were cut back, 3 bases at V and 2 bases at J, with 14 bases in the middle. MiXCR was run by TCRdb on the 5' RACE reads, yielding one entry per CDR3 protein. The sample lists about 260,000 distinct CDR3 sequences, around 4.9% occurring once. This chain links TRBV15 with TRBJ2-7; possible D gene TRBD2, 6 bases. The TCR originated in a man aged 18 to 29 who received the YFV17D yellow fever vaccine. Here the sequenced sample was CD4+ T cells sorted from PBMCs, taken on the day of the yellow fever booster vaccination. As DNA, the CDR3 is TGTGCCACCAGCAGTGCCGGGACTCCGACCTACGAGCAGTACTTC. The encoded protein is CATSSAGTPTYEQYF.